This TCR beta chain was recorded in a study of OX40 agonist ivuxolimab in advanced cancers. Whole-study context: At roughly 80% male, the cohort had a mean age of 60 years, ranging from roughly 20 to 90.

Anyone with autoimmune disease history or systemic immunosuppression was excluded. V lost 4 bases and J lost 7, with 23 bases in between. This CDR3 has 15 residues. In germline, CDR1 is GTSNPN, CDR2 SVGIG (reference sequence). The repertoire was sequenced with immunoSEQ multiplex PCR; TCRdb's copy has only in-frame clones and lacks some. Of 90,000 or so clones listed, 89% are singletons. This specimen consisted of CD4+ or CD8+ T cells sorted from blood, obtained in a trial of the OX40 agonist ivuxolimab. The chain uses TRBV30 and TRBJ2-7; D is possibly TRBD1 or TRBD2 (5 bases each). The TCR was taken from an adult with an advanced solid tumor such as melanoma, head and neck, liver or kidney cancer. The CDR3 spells CAWTTRGRGAWEQYF. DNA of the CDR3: TGTGCCTGGACCACTAGGGGCCGGGGCGCATGGGAGCAGTACTTC.